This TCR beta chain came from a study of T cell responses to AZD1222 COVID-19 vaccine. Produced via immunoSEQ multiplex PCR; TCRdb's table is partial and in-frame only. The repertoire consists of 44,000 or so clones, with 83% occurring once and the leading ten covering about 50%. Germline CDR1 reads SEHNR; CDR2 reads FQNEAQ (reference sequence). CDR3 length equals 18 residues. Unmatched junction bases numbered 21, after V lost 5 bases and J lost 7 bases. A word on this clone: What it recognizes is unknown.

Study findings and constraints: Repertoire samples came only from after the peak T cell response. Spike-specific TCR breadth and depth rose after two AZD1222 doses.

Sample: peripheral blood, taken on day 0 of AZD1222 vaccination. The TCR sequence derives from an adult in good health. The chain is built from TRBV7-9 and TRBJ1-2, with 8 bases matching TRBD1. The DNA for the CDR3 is TGTGCCAGCAGCAACGACGCCGGGACAGGAACCAAGGGAAGTGGCTACACCTTC. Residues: CASSNDAGTGTKGSGYTF.